This T cell receptor beta chain comes out of a study of cytomegalovirus exposure and HLA in healthy donors. Study as a whole: The study placed about 86% of its approximately 380 genotyped donors in the Caucasian-associated ancestry cluster.

The CDR3 spans 15 residues. Germline V gives CDR1 SEHNR, CDR2 FQNEAQ (reference sequence). Unmatched junction bases numbered 8, after V lost 5 bases and J lost 4 bases. Amplification used 60 Vbeta primers and 13 Jbeta primers. The method was immunoSEQ multiplex PCR; TCRdb's version includes in-frame clones alone and lacks a portion of them. Of about 120,000 clones listed, roughly 80% were seen once; the top ten hold around 18%. In its sample, this clone was seen a few times. Antigen: not known. General study points: Several of the most significant clusters appeared, in a later analysis, to be linked to common viral pathogens. A missense variant in DCLRE1C was later tied to TCR beta V- and J-gene trimming.

The receptor was isolated from a man in his late teens or twenties in good health and CMV-seropositive. The source material was PBMCs. The chain is built from TRBV7-9 and TRBJ2-1, with TRBD1 matching over 7 bases. In DNA, the CDR3 is TGTGCCAGCAGCATGCGGACAGGACTTTACAATGAGCAGTTCTTC. Amino acids: CASSMRTGLYNEQFF.